This T cell receptor (beta chain) was documented in a study of PD-1 blockade in classical Hodgkin lymphoma. Study as a whole: Patients received nivolumab 3 mg/kg intravenously every 2 weeks.

This clone was recorded once. No antigen is known for it. Study-wide findings and caveats: Complete responders showed a baseline diversity that resembled the diversity of newly diagnosed patients.

Time point here: cycle 4 day 1 (C4D1), after 5 to 7 weeks of nivolumab. Every one of the patients relapsed after autologous stem cell transplantation (brentuximab vedotin exposure was variable). V lost 2 bases and J 1 base, leaving 5 bases between the germline ends. The CDR3 extends over 13 amino acids. The germline V gene encodes CDR1 MNHEY and CDR2 SMNVEV (reference sequence). Method: immunoSEQ multiplex PCR; TCRdb's copy keeps in-frame clones and lacks some. The sample comprises 21,000 or so clones, over 75% of which are singletons, and around 25% rests with the top ten. The sequence was collected from a human donor with classical Hodgkin lymphoma. The starting material was peripheral blood mononuclear cells (PBMCs), obtained before the fourth cycle of nivolumab. This sequence joins TRBV27 and TRBJ2-5; D might be TRBD2 (5 bases). CDR3 nucleotide sequence: TGTGCCAGCAGTTTAGGGAGCCAAGAGACCCAGTACTTC. This gives the protein CASSLGSQETQYF.